One sample yielded the 9 T cell receptor beta chains listed below, sequenced in a study of beta chain features in type 1 diabetes. Study results and caveats: The study found moderately but significantly shorter TCRB CDR3s in all four CD4+ subsets of Type 1 diabetes patients.

These TCRs are of unknown antigen specificity. The whole isolated RNA underwent reverse transcription, so sequencing captured expressed TCRB transcripts. Assay: immunoSEQ multiplex PCR; the TCRdb copy retains only in-frame clones and omits some. The table lists over 120,000 clones, 13% of them singletons. Sequenced input: central memory CD4+ T cells from blood. Source of these receptors: a man younger than 35 with type 1 diabetes.

This sequence joins TRBV29-1 and TRBJ1-1; D is possibly TRBD1 (6 bases). Germline V gives CDR1 SQVTM, CDR2 ANQGSEA. Trimming shortened V by 7 bases and J by 4 bases, and 16 bases separated the two germline ends. This CDR3 has 13 amino acids. The CDR3 here is CSATRDKGTEAFF. CDR3 DNA: TGCAGCGCAACCCGGGACAAGGGCACTGAAGCTTTCTTT.

This clone was seen only a few times. This rearrangement joins TRBV2 to TRBJ2-2; D is ambiguous. The germline V gene encodes CDR1 SNHLY and CDR2 FYNNEI. The V and J ends lost 2 bases and 2 bases respectively, with 9 bases between them. This CDR3 contains 15 residues. CDR3: CASSESGSNTGELFF. CDR3 in DNA: TGTGCCAGCAGTGAATCCGGCTCTAACACCGGGGAGCTGTTTTTT.

The chain joins TRBV2 to TRBJ1-6; 8 bases align to TRBD1. Per germline, CDR1 SNHLY and CDR2 FYNNEI. The CDR3 length is 16 residues. Germline trimming cut 5 bases from V and 9 bases from J; bases unmatched to any gene: 12. The CDR3 loop reads CASSTGQGREGSPLHF. CDR3 nucleotides: TGTGCCAGCAGTACCGGACAGGGCAGAGAGGGTTCACCCCTCCACTTT.

The table lists this clone with many counts. V and J are TRBV5-1 and TRBJ2-3, with a possible D match to TRBD2 (6 bases). CDR1 SGHRS and CDR2 YFSETQ come from the germline V gene. The CDR3 sequence is 15 residues long. The ends were cut back, 4 bases at V and 2 bases at J, with 14 bases in the middle. The DNA for the CDR3 is TGCGCCAGCAGCCGAGGAGCGGGCTACACAGATACGCAGTATTTT. Translating gives CASSRGAGYTDTQYF.

The chain links TRBV5-4 to TRBJ2-7; D might be TRBD1 or TRBD2, each matching 5 bases. This CDR3 has 15 residues. CDR1 is SGHNT, CDR2 YYREEE, per germline (reference sequence). V lost 4 bases to trimming and J lost 3 bases, with 17 bases between them. CDR3 nucleotide sequence: TGTGCCAGCAGCCCCGGGGCCACACTCGGCTACGAGCAGTACTTC. Translated: CASSPGATLGYEQYF.

The J gene is TRBJ2-1, the V gene TRBV7-2; 11 bases align to TRBD1. Germline trimming cut 5 bases from V and 6 bases from J; bases unmatched to any gene: 6. In germline, CDR1 is SGHTA, CDR2 FQGNSA. This CDR3 comprises 15 residues. The CDR3 region is CASSPGQGAGNEQFF. The CDR3 DNA reads TGTGCCAGCAGCCCAGGACAGGGGGCCGGCAATGAGCAGTTCTTC. The full variable domain, completed using reference TRBV7-2 and TRBJ2-1, is GAGVSQSPSNKVTEKGKDVELRCDPISGHTALYWYRQSLGQGLEFLIYFQGNSAPDKSGLPSDRFSAERTGGSVSTLTIQRTQQEDSAVYLCASSPGQGAGNEQFFGPGTRLTVL.

This clone was picked up a small number of times. V and J are TRBV4-2 and TRBJ2-1; TRBD2 agrees at 10 bases. Looked up from germline, CDR1 is LGHNA and CDR2 is YNFKEQ. V lost 0 bases and J lost 5; bases outside the gene matches: 4. The CDR3 covers 16 residues. CDR3 sequence: CASSQDWLAGDNEQFF. CDR3 nucleotides: TGTGCCAGCAGCCAAGATTGGCTAGCGGGGGACAATGAGCAGTTCTTC.

This clone was found many times. The J gene is TRBJ2-1, the V gene TRBV10-3, with D tentatively TRBD1 (6 bases). Germline V gene lookup returns CDR1 ENHRY and CDR2 SYGVKD. The CDR3 is made up of 13 amino acids. The ends were cut back, 8 bases at V and 0 bases at J, with 8 bases in the middle. The CDR3 here is CAIGGSSYNEQFF. As DNA, the CDR3 is TGTGCCATCGGGGGCAGCTCCTACAATGAGCAGTTCTTC.

The chain has TRBV7-8 and TRBJ2-1; D is tentatively TRBD1 or TRBD2 (6 bases each). There are 16 residues in the CDR3. CDR1 and CDR2 (germline): SGHVS, FQNEAQ. Trimming cost V 5 bases and J 7 bases, with 21 bases left between them. CDR3 region: CASSLRRDFQGNEQFF. CDR3 nucleotides: TGTGCCAGCAGCCTACGAAGGGACTTCCAGGGGAATGAGCAGTTCTTC.